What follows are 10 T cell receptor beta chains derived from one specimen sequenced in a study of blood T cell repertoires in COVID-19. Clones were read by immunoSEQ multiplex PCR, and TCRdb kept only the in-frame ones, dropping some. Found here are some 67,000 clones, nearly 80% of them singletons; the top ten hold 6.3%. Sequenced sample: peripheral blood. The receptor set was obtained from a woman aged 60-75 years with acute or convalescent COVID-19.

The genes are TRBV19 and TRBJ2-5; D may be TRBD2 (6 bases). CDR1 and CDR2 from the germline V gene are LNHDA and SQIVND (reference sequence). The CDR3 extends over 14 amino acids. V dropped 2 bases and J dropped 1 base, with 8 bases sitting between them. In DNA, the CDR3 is TGTGCCAGTAGTATAACGACTAGCCAAGAGACCCAGTACTTC. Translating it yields CASSITTSQETQYF.

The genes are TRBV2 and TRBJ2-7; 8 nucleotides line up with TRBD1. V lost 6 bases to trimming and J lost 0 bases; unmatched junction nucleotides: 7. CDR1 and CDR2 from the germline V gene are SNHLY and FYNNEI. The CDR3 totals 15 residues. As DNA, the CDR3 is TGTGCCAGCAGGCTGGGGACAGGCCCCTCCTACGAGCAGTACTTC. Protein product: CASRLGTGPSYEQYF.

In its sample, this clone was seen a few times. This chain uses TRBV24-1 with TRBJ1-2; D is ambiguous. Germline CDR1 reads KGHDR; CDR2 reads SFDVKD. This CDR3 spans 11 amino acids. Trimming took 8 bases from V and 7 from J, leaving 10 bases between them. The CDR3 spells CATTSLGGYTF. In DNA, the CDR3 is TGTGCCACCACATCGCTAGGTGGCTACACCTTC.

CDR3 region: CASSLAPQDWPLHF. Written as DNA, the CDR3 is TGTGCCAGCAGCTTGGCCCCGCAGGACTGGCCCCTCCACTTT. The chain joins TRBV5-5 to TRBJ1-6; D remains unclear. Between the trimmed V and J ends, which lost 0 bases and 13 bases, there was a span of 14 bases. Germline CDR1 reads SGHKS; CDR2 reads YYEKEE (reference sequence). The CDR3 runs 14 residues.

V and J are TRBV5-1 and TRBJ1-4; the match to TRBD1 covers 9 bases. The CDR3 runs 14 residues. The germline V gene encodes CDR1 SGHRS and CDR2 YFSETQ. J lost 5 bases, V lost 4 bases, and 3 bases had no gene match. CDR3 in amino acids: CASSTGTGNEKLFF. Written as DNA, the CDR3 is TGCGCCAGCAGCACCGGGACAGGGAATGAAAAACTGTTTTTT.

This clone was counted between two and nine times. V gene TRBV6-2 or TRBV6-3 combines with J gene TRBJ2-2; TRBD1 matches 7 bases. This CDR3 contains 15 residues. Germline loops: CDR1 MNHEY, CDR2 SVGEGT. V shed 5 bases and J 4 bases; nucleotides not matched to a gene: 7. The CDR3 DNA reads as TGTGCCAGCAGTCCCCTGACAGGGATCACCGGGGAGCTGTTTTTT. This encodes CASSPLTGITGELFF.

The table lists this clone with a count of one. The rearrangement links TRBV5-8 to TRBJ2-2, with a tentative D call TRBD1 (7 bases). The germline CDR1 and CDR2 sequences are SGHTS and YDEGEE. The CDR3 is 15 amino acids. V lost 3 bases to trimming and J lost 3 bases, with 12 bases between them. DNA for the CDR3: TGTGCCAGCAGCTGGGGGGACAGAGACACCGGGGAGCTGTTTTTT. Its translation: CASSWGDRDTGELFF.

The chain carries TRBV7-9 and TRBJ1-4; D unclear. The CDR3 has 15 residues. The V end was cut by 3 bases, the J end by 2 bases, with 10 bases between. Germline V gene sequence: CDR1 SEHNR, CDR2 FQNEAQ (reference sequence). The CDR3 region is CASSLLEWTNEKLFF. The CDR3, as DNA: TGTGCCAGCAGCTTGCTGGAGTGGACTAATGAAAAACTGTTTTTT.

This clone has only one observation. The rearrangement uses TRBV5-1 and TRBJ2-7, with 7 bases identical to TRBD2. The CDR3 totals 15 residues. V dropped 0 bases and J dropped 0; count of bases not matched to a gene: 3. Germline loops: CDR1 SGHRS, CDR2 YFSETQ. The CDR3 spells CASSLGSSGSYEQYF. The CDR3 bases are TGCGCCAGCAGCTTGGGTTCTAGCGGCTCCTACGAGCAGTACTTC.

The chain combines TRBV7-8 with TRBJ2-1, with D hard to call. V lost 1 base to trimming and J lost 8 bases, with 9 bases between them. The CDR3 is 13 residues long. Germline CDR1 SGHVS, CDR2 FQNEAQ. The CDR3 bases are TGTGCCAGCAGCTTAGTAAGCCACTATGAGCAGTTCTTC. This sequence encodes CASSLVSHYEQFF.